This is a list of T cell receptor beta chains from one sample in a study of memory B cells and T cells in multiple sclerosis. Generated by immunoSEQ multiplex PCR, the TCRdb table keeps only in-frame clones and is missing some. The profile covers 32,000 or so clones, with roughly 88% appearing a single time and roughly 2.6% taken by the ten largest. The antigens these receptors bind are not known. The sequencing input was PBMCs from blood kept in culture. Receptors were obtained from a human donor with multiple sclerosis. The CDR3 runs from the conserved cysteine through the conserved F or W. D genes are given only for firm matches. Size is omitted from some rows. Given values are once, few, many or a class for expanded clones.

v_gene	j_gene	d_gene	len	abundance	CDR3nt	CDR3aa
TRBV5-1	TRBJ2-3	-	11	once	TGCGCCAGCAGGAGGTCGAGCACGCAGTATTTT	CASRRSSTQYF
TRBV2	TRBJ2-2	-	14	-	TGTGCCAGCAGTGGGGGACAAAACACCGGGGAGCTGTTTTTT	CASSGGQNTGELFF
TRBV27	TRBJ2-7	TRBD2	15	-	TGTGCCAGCGGGTTAGGGACTAGCGGGAGTTACGAGCAGTACTTC	CASGLGTSGSYEQYF
TRBV27	TRBJ2-1	-	15	-	TGTGCCAGCAGTTGGGGGGCTAGCGAGTACAATGAGCAGTTCTTC	CASSWGASEYNEQFF
TRBV7-9	TRBJ1-1	-	13	-	TGTGCCAGCAGCAAAAACAGGGACACTGAAGCTTTCTTT	CASSKNRDTEAFF
TRBV11-2	TRBJ1-4	-	12	-	TGTGCCAGCAGCCGCCTTGGTGAAAAACTGTTTTTT	CASSRLGEKLFF
TRBV28	TRBJ2-5	-	15	-	TGTGCCAGCAGTGATGATAACAGGAACCAAGAGACCCAGTACTTC	CASSDDNRNQETQYF
TRBV5-4	TRBJ2-3	TRBD1	16	-	TGTGCCAGCAGCTTGGTGGGACAGACCCCAGGTCATACGCAGTATTTT	CASSLVGQTPGHTQYF
TRBV5-1	TRBJ2-7	TRBD1	15	-	TGCGCCAGTCAAATATCCCCGGACAGGGCCTACGAGCAGTACTTC	CASQISPDRAYEQYF
TRBV28	TRBJ1-2	TRBD1	15	-	TGTGCCAGCAGTTCAACGTGGGGACAGGAGTATGGCTACACCTTC	CASSSTWGQEYGYTF
TRBV2	TRBJ2-1	-	15	-	TGTGCCAGCAGTGAACGGGGCAGAGCTATAGAGGAGCAGTTCTTC	CASSERGRAIEEQFF
TRBV10-3	TRBJ1-2	-	14	-	TGTGCCATCAGTGACCTAGCCTCTAACTATGGCTACACCTTC	CAISDLASNYGYTF
TRBV18	TRBJ1-2	-	16	-	TGTGCCAGCTCACCACTTCCGAACGACCCCTCCTATGGCTACACCTTC	CASSPLPNDPSYGYTF
TRBV2	TRBJ1-5	-	12	once	TGTGCCAGCAGTGTGTCCATTCAGCCCCAGCATTTT	CASSVSIQPQHF
TRBV9	TRBJ1-1	-	15	-	TGTGCCAGCAGCGTAGTCCAGGGACGGGGCACTGAAGCTTTCTTT	CASSVVQGRGTEAFF
TRBV5-4	TRBJ2-7	-	17	-	TGTGCCAGCAGCCCGGCGGGGACAGCCTGGAACTCCTACGAGCAGTACTTC	CASSPAGTAWNSYEQYF
TRBV11-2	TRBJ1-3	-	15	-	TGTGCCAGCAGCTTAGAGGCAGGGTCAGGCCACACCATATATTTT	CASSLEAGSGHTIYF
TRBV11-3	TRBJ2-2	-	14	-	TGTGCCAGCAGCTTATCCCTGAACACCGGGGAGCTGTTTTTT	CASSLSLNTGELFF
TRBV10-3	TRBJ2-2	TRBD1	16	once	TGTGCCATCAGAATGGACAGGGGGCCGAACACCGGGGAGCTGTTTTTT	CAIRMDRGPNTGELFF
TRBV6-1	TRBJ2-3	-	13	-	TGTGCCAGCAGTGACAGGAGCACAGATACGCAGTATTTT	CASSDRSTDTQYF
TRBV7-8	TRBJ2-7	-	14	-	TGTGCCAGCAGCCCTCGGCGGGGCAGAGACGAGCAGTACTTC	CASSPRRGRDEQYF
TRBV9	TRBJ1-3	TRBD1	18	-	TGTGCCAGCAGCCCCGTACCTCGGACAGGGGGCTCTGGAAACACCATATATTTT	CASSPVPRTGGSGNTIYF
TRBV5-1	TRBJ1-2	-	13	-	TGCGCCAGCAGCTTCGGGCCCGACTATGGCTACACCTTC	CASSFGPDYGYTF
TRBV14	TRBJ2-3	TRBD1	16	-	TGTGCCAGCAGCCTTTATTCCGGGACAGCCACAGATACGCAGTATTTT	CASSLYSGTATDTQYF
TRBV7-2	TRBJ2-6	TRBD1	16	-	TGTGCCAGCAGCCGGGACAGACTCTCTGGGGCCAACGTCCTGACTTTC	CASSRDRLSGANVLTF
TRBV5-1	TRBJ2-3	-	16	-	TGCGCCAGCAGCTTGGCCGGGACATTGTTCGGAGATACGCAGTATTTT	CASSLAGTLFGDTQYF
TRBV6-1	TRBJ2-7	-	13	few	TGTGCCAGCAGTGTTTCGGCCTTCTACGAGCAGTACTTC	CASSVSAFYEQYF
TRBV6-1	TRBJ1-5	-	13	-	TGTGCCAGCAGCGAAACCTTCGATCAGCCCCAGCATTTT	CASSETFDQPQHF
TRBV5-1	TRBJ1-1	-	14	-	TGCGCCAGCAGCTTAAGGGGCTTGAACACTGAAGCTTTCTTT	CASSLRGLNTEAFF
TRBV29-1	TRBJ2-1	TRBD2	14	-	TGCAGCGTCCTACTAGCGGGGGGGCAGGATGAGCAGTTCTTC	CSVLLAGGQDEQFF
TRBV4-1	TRBJ2-3	-	14	few	TGCGCCAGCAGCCAAGATGCGGGGGCGGGTACGCAGTATTTT	CASSQDAGAGTQYF
TRBV2	TRBJ1-5	TRBD1	18	-	TGTGCCAGCAGTGATCCGGGACAGGGGCGCTGGGGGGCTCAGCCCCAGCATTTT	CASSDPGQGRWGAQPQHF
TRBV11-2	TRBJ2-2	TRBD1	15	-	TGTGCCAGCAGCCTTAGGACAGGGGCGGGCGGGGAGCTGTTTTTT	CASSLRTGAGGELFF
TRBV27	TRBJ2-7	-	12	-	TGTGCCAGCAGCCGAAGCTCCTACGAGCAGTACTTC	CASSRSSYEQYF
TRBV7-9	TRBJ1-1	-	12	few	TGTGCCACCATAAGGGGTAACACTGAAGCTTTCTTT	CATIRGNTEAFF
TRBV5-1	TRBJ2-3	TRBD2	15	-	TGCGCCAGCAACTTGCGAGGACTAGCGACAGATACGCAGTATTTT	CASNLRGLATDTQYF
TRBV7-6	TRBJ2-1	-	13	-	TGTGCCAGCAGCTTAAAGGGGGGCAATGAGCAGTTCTTC	CASSLKGGNEQFF
TRBV5-4	TRBJ1-6	-	15	-	TGTGCCAGCAGCTTGATGGCGGGGGCCGGTTCACCCCTCCACTTT	CASSLMAGAGSPLHF
TRBV19	TRBJ2-7	-	14	few	TGTGCCAGTAGTACCCCGGGGGTTTCCTACGAGCAGTACTTC	CASSTPGVSYEQYF
TRBV11-2	TRBJ1-2	-	15	-	TGTGCCAGCAGCTCCATGCCAGGGAGTGGGTATGGCTACACCTTC	CASSSMPGSGYGYTF
TRBV7-3	TRBJ1-6	-	14	-	TGTGCCAGCAGTTTAAGCTCCTATAATTCACCCCTCCACTTT	CASSLSSYNSPLHF
TRBV15	TRBJ2-5	TRBD2	13	-	TGTGCCACCAGCATAAGACTAGCGGGGACCCAGTACTTC	CATSIRLAGTQYF
TRBV28	TRBJ1-5	-	17	-	TGTGCCAGCAGTGGAGAGGTCGGGAGGTCGGGCTATCAGCCCCAGCATTTT	CASSGEVGRSGYQPQHF
TRBV27	TRBJ2-3	TRBD1	15	-	TGTGCCAGCAGACCAAAAGTCGACAGGGCAGATACGCAGTATTTT	CASRPKVDRADTQYF
TRBV2	TRBJ1-6	-	16	-	TGTGCCAGCCACCGGCGAAGACAGACTAATAATTCACCCCTCCACTTT	CASHRRRQTNNSPLHF
TRBV9	TRBJ2-1	-	15	-	TGTGCCAGCAGCGAACTAGCATTGTCCTACAATGAGCAGTTCTTC	CASSELALSYNEQFF
TRBV7-6	TRBJ2-7	TRBD2	16	-	TGTGCCAGCAGCCGGCACGGACTAGCGGAACTCTACGAGCAGTACTTC	CASSRHGLAELYEQYF
TRBV9	TRBJ1-2	-	15	-	TGTGCCAGCAGCGTAGCAGACCCACTAACTCCTGGCTACACCTTC	CASSVADPLTPGYTF
TRBV30	TRBJ2-4	TRBD2	16	few	TGTGCCTGGAGTGATGGCGGGAGAGAGTGGCCAGCCATTCAGTACTTC	CAWSDGGREWPAIQYF
TRBV9	TRBJ2-5	TRBD2	16	-	TGTGCCAGCAGCCCCCGACTAGCGGGAGCTCTTGAGACCCAGTACTTC	CASSPRLAGALETQYF
TRBV19	TRBJ2-2	-	14	-	TGTGCCAGTAGTTCAGGGGTAGGGACCGGGGAGCTGTTTTTT	CASSSGVGTGELFF
TRBV4-1	TRBJ1-5	TRBD1	15	-	TGCGCCAGCAGCCAAGTCCCAGGGGGGGGTCAGCCCCAGCATTTT	CASSQVPGGGQPQHF
TRBV27	TRBJ2-3	TRBD2	15	-	TGTGCCACCAGGGGAGGCGGGAGGAGGGAAGATACGCAGTATTTT	CATRGGGRREDTQYF
TRBV5-4	TRBJ2-2	-	14	-	TGTGCCAGCAGCTCAGATACGAACACCGGGGAGCTGTTTTTT	CASSSDTNTGELFF
TRBV9	TRBJ2-7	TRBD2	14	once	TGTGCCAGCAGCCCCGGGACTAGCGGCGACGAGCAGTACTTC	CASSPGTSGDEQYF
TRBV27	TRBJ1-3	TRBD1	16	-	TGTGCCAGCAGTTCATACAGAGGGGGCTTTGGAAACACCATATATTTT	CASSSYRGGFGNTIYF
TRBV27	TRBJ1-6	-	16	-	TGTGCCAGCAGTTTATCGGTCAGCTCCTATAATTCACCCCTCCACTTT	CASSLSVSSYNSPLHF